These 26 T cell receptor beta chains were all obtained from the same sample, sequenced in a study of CD8+CD57+ T cells in acquired aplastic anemia. Using genomic DNA as the template, TCR beta VDJ and CDR3 profiling was carried out. TCRdb used MiXCR to reprocess the reads, holding one entry per CDR3 protein. The top ten hold 1.1% of the sample, which has some 220,000 distinct CDR3 sequences, 34% seen once. Source material: sorted CD4+, CD8+, or CD8+CD57+ T cells (not recorded which) from PBMCs. These receptors originate from a human donor in good health, serving as a control.

Ten or more counts support this clonotype. This chain links TRBV7-3 with TRBJ1-6; possible D gene TRBD1, 5 bases. Germline CDR1 reads SGHTA; CDR2 reads FQGTGA. The CDR3 loop spans 14 amino acids. Trimming took 3 bases from V and 6 from J, leaving 9 bases between them. In nucleotides, the CDR3 is TGTGCCAGCAGCTTGGGACTGCGTAATTCACCCCTCCACTTT. This codes for CASSLGLRNSPLHF.

This clonotype was counted at least ten times. This chain uses TRBV20-1 with TRBJ1-5; D unresolved. The CDR3 runs to 10 residues. The V and J ends lost 2 bases and 5 bases respectively, with 1 base between them. Germline V CDR1 and CDR2: DFQATT, SNEGSKA (reference sequence). The chain's CDR3 is CSARYQPQHF. The CDR3 nucleotides read TGCAGTGCTAGATATCAGCCCCAGCATTTT.

As concerns this clonotype: With a much larger clone just one base away, this may be a read error. Written as DNA, the CDR3 is TGTGCCAGCAGCGTAGGAGCCAGGGGGCGCGGCGTGGGGACCCAGTACTTC. Its protein product is CASSVGARGRGVGTQYF. The chain couples TRBV9 to TRBJ2-5; TRBD1 matches 8 bases. Germline V gene data show CDR1 as SGDLS and CDR2 as YYNGEE. V gave up 0 bases and J gave up 7 bases; unmatched junction bases: 14. The CDR3 has 17 residues.

J is TRBJ2-1 and V is TRBV11-2; the D call may be TRBD1 or TRBD2 (5 bases each). This CDR3 is 17 amino acids long. Per germline, CDR1 SGHAT and CDR2 FQNNGV. The germline V and J ends were trimmed by 3 bases and 0 bases, with 15 bases remaining between them. CDR3 region: CASSLRWGTSSYNEQFF. The CDR3, as DNA: TGTGCCAGCAGCTTGCGTTGGGGGACGAGCTCCTACAATGAGCAGTTCTTC. Full variable domain (outside the CDR3, taken from reference TRBV11-2 and TRBJ2-1): EAGVAQSPRYKIIEKRQSVAFWCNPISGHATLYWYQQILGQGPKLLIQFQNNGVVDDSQLPKDRFSAERLKGVDSTLKIQPAKLEDSAVYLCASSLRWGTSSYNEQFFGPGTRLTVL.

The genes are TRBV19 and TRBJ2-7; 11 nucleotides match TRBD2. With 3 bases clipped from V and 3 bases from J, the junction kept 7 bases outside the gene matches. Germline V gene sequence: CDR1 LNHDA, CDR2 SQIVND (reference sequence). This CDR3 contains 16 residues. The CDR3: CASSMASGGHNYEQYF. CDR3 nucleotides: TGTGCCAGTAGTATGGCTAGCGGGGGGCATAACTACGAGCAGTACTTC.

This clonotype was found many times. Relative to the germline gene, one junction end is altered; a read error may explain this. The chain joins TRBV3-1 to TRBJ2-3, with D possibly matching TRBD1 (6 bases). Looked up from germline, CDR1 is LGHDT and CDR2 is YNNKEL (reference sequence). The length of the CDR3 is 13 residues. CDR3: CASSHRGQYDTAF. In DNA, the CDR3 is TGTGCCAGCAGCCACAGAGGACAGTACGACACAGCCTTT.

Regarding this clonotype: One end of the junction is discordant with germline, which a read error may explain. The rearrangement links TRBV5-1 to TRBJ1-1, with D unclear. Germline V gives CDR1 SGHRS, CDR2 YFSETQ. This CDR3 spans 13 amino acids. CDR3 coding DNA: TGCGCCAGCAGCTTGGCTTGGGGTACTGAAGCTTCCTTT. Protein product: CASSLAWGTEASF.

This clonotype was observed many times. The genes are TRBV10-1 and TRBJ2-2; D unclear. This CDR3 has 12 residues. V lost 3 bases to trimming and J lost 2 bases, with 1 base between them. The V gene's germline CDR1 is WNHNN and CDR2 SYGVQD (reference sequence). CDR3 sequence: CASSDNTGELFF. Written as DNA, the CDR3 is TGCGCCAGCAGTGATAACACCGGGGAGCTGTTTTTT.

In regard to this clonotype: A single base separates this from a much larger clone, so it may be a read error. This CDR3 is missing its conserved last phenylalanine or tryptophan, likely due to a read error. V gene TRBV5-1 combines with J gene TRBJ2-5; D is unresolved. The CDR3 consists of 14 residues. V lost 1 base and J 2 bases, leaving 9 bases between the germline ends. CDR1 SGHRS and CDR2 YFSETQ come from the germline V gene. The CDR3 region has the DNA TGCGCCAGCAGCTTGTCGAGTCAGCAAGAGACCCAGTACCTC. This sequence encodes CASSLSSQQETQYL.

About this clonotype itself: Being one base from a much bigger clone, this may be a read error. V is TRBV2 and J is TRBJ2-7; 9 bases line up with TRBD2. Germline CDR1 is SNHLY and CDR2 is FYNNEI. The CDR3 is made up of 13 amino acids. As DNA, the CDR3 is TGTGCCAGCATTAGGACTAGCGCCTACGAGCAGTGCTTC. This encodes CASIRTSAYEQCF.

As to this clonotype: One junction end disagrees with the germline gene, perhaps due to a read error. The chain couples TRBV5-1 to TRBJ1-2; D might be TRBD1 (5 bases). The CDR3 has 13 residues. CDR1 and CDR2 (germline): SGHRS, YFSETQ. DNA of the CDR3: TGCGCCAGCCCCGTGGGGCGGGAAGACGGCTACGCCTTC. It translates to CASPVGREDGYAF.

Points on this clonotype: A much larger clone lies a single base off, so this may be a read error. V gene TRBV20-1 combines with J gene TRBJ2-1, with 7 nucleotides matching TRBD2. Per germline, CDR1 DFQATT and CDR2 SNEGSKA (reference sequence). The CDR3 has 16 amino acids. V lost 7 bases, J lost 6 bases, and 18 bases stayed unmatched. Written as DNA, the CDR3 is TGCAGTGATAGTCGCGGACTAGACGCACCGAGCAATGAGCAGTTCTTC. Its protein product is CSDSRGLDAPSNEQFF.

The chain employs TRBV7-3 and TRBJ2-7, with 7 nucleotides matching TRBD1. V trimming: 3 bases; J trimming: 3 bases; junction bases outside the gene matches: 2. The germline V gene encodes CDR1 SGHTA and CDR2 FQGTGA. The length of the CDR3 is 13 residues. CDR3: CASSLTGNYEQYF. CDR3 coding DNA: TGTGCCAGCAGCTTGACAGGGAACTACGAGCAGTACTTC.

This clonotype showed up many times. The J gene is TRBJ2-3, the V gene TRBV2; 9 nucleotides agree with TRBD2. J gave up 4 bases and V 2 bases, and 7 bases lay outside the gene matches. CDR1 is SNHLY, CDR2 FYNNEI, per germline. The CDR3 has 16 amino acids. Here the CDR3 DNA reads TGTGCCAGCAGTGAATTCGGCGGGGGGGCAGCAGATACGCAGTATTTT. It encodes CASSEFGGGAADTQYF.

This clonotype was counted ten times or more. This sequence joins TRBV20-1 and TRBJ2-7, with TRBD2 identical over 8 bases. Per germline, CDR1 DFQATT and CDR2 SNEGSKA (reference sequence). The CDR3 spans 13 residues. Trimming at V came to 3 bases and at J to 6 bases, leaving 7 bases not matched to a gene. The CDR3 DNA reads TGCAGTGCTAGCACGGGACTAGAGAGCGAGCAGTACTTC. Translating gives CSASTGLESEQYF.

In its sample, this clonotype was seen many times. The CDR3 coding sequence is TGCAGCGTTACAATGACAGGCTTGAATGAAAAACTGTTTTTT. This sequence encodes CSVTMTGLNEKLFF. The chain carries TRBV29-1 and TRBJ1-4; a weak D match, TRBD1 (6 bases). The CDR3 has 14 amino acids. V dropped 5 bases and J dropped 5 bases, with 15 bases sitting between them. The germline CDR1 and CDR2 sequences are SQVTM and ANQGSEA.

Comments on this clonotype: Since a much larger clone is just one base distant, this may be a read error. V and J are TRBV24-1 and TRBJ1-1; D unclear. Germline-derived CDR1 and CDR2 are KGHDR and SFDVKD. The V and J ends lost 12 bases and 5 bases respectively, with 18 bases between them. There are 13 residues in the CDR3. The CDR3 loop reads CACSYRSQTEAFF. The CDR3 DNA reads TGTGCCTGCAGTTACCGCTCACAGACTGAAGCTTTCTTT.

This clonotype was picked up a small number of times. This chain links TRBV6-1 with TRBJ1-5, with 8 bases lining up with TRBD1. Germline CDR1 and CDR2: MNHNS and SASEGT. The CDR3 consists of 13 residues. The trim removed 10 bases at V and 5 bases at J, leaving 7 bases unmatched. The CDR3 reads CATSQGAYQPQHF. The DNA for the CDR3 is TGTGCCACATCCCAGGGGGCATATCAGCCCCAGCATTTT.

Note on this clonotype: It may be a read error: a sequence one base away is much more abundant. This chain links TRBV20-1 with TRBJ2-1; D is possibly TRBD2 (6 bases). CDR1 is DFQATT, CDR2 SNEGSKA, per germline (reference sequence). The CDR3 is 16 amino acids. CDR3 in DNA: TGCAGTGCTGTGGGACTCGAAGTCGGGTTCGTCAATGAGCGGTTCTTC. It translates to CSAVGLEVGFVNERFF.

The chain recombines TRBV2 with TRBJ2-5; D is unresolved. Per germline, CDR1 SNHLY and CDR2 FYNNEI. This CDR3 is built from 14 residues. Between the trimmed V and J ends, which lost 5 bases and 5 bases, there was a span of 15 bases. The CDR3 DNA follows: TGTGCCAGCAGTTTAGTAACCGGGTCCGAGACCCAGTACTTC. Residues: CASSLVTGSETQYF.

This clonotype was seen many times. This chain uses TRBV9 with TRBJ1-4; D uncertain. This CDR3 is built from 13 residues. V shed 4 bases and J shed 8 bases, with 12 bases lying between them. Looked up from germline, CDR1 is SGDLS and CDR2 is YYNGEE. CDR3 DNA: TGTGCCAGCAGCCCACCGACCGGAGAAAAACTGTTTTTT. Protein: CASSPPTGEKLFF.

The table lists this clonotype with a few counts. This chain links TRBV5-1 with TRBJ2-2; 7 nucleotides match TRBD1. The V gene end was trimmed by 2 bases and the J gene end by 3 bases; junction bases not matched to a gene: 19. Germline loops: CDR1 SGHRS, CDR2 YFSETQ. This CDR3 contains 20 residues. CDR3 nucleotides: TGCGCCAGCAGCTTCGCCGGGACAGCAACCCTCAAAATATACACCGGGGAGCTGTTTTTT. Translated: CASSFAGTATLKIYTGELFF. Variable domain in full (rest from reference TRBV5-1 and TRBJ2-2): KAGVTQTPRYLIKTRGQQVTLSCSPISGHRSVSWYQQTPGQGLQFLFEYFSETQRNKGNFPGRFSGRQFSNSRSEMNVSTLELGDSALYLCASSFAGTATLKIYTGELFFGEGSRLTVL.

Note on this clonotype: A read error is possible here, since a much larger clone lies one base away. This chain uses TRBV20-1 with TRBJ1-4; D call uncertain. The CDR3 consists of 13 residues. V lost 3 bases and J lost 3, with 8 bases in between. Germline V gives CDR1 DFQATT, CDR2 SNEGSKA (reference sequence). CDR3 sequence: CSARETANEKLFF. Here the CDR3 DNA reads TGCAGTGCTAGGGAAACAGCTAATGAAAAACTGTTTTTT.

The rearrangement links TRBV12-3 or TRBV12-4 to TRBJ2-1; maybe TRBD1 (6 bases). This CDR3 is built from 15 residues. Trimming took 6 bases from V and 2 from J, leaving 14 bases between them. This chain's CDR3 is CASSTSGVTYNEQFF. The CDR3 region has the DNA TGTGCCAGCAGCACATCAGGGGTTACCTACAATGAGCAGTTCTTC.

This clonotype was picked up a small number of times. One base away lies a much larger clone, so this may be a sequencing read error. V and J are TRBV6-1 and TRBJ1-2; D might be TRBD1 (5 bases). Germline V lookup: CDR1 MNHNS, CDR2 SASEGT. This CDR3 has 13 residues. Written as DNA, the CDR3 is TGTGCCAGCGGTGAGTGGGCAGGGTACGGCTACACCTTC. Translating it yields CASGEWAGYGYTF.

This clonotype was counted many times. V gene TRBV20-1 combines with J gene TRBJ2-7; 11 nucleotides agree with TRBD2. Germline-derived CDR1 and CDR2 are DFQATT and SNEGSKA (reference sequence). The CDR3 sequence is 14 residues long. Unmatched junction bases numbered 4, after V lost 2 bases and J lost 4 bases. The CDR3 DNA is TGCAGTGCTAGACCGGGGACTAGCGGTTACGAGCAGTACTTC. Protein: CSARPGTSGYEQYF.